The clone carrying this T cell receptor beta chain was observed a handful of times. Its antigen is not identified. Constant-segment-primed 5'RACE gave TCR alpha and TCR beta cDNA libraries with sample barcodes and UMIs. TCRdb re-analysed the 5' RACE reads in MiXCR, keeping a single row per CDR3 protein. The table shows around 260,000 distinct CDR3 sequences, with around 15% occurring only once. These data come from a study of T-cell memory formation after mild COVID-19. Regarding the study as a whole: Pre-infection memory carried some responding clones, suggesting that cross-reactive memory joined.

The receptor's source is a man aged 18-30 years who had mild COVID-19 (a few samples of this study predate the infection). Cell type and time point are not known. Material for sequencing was PBMCs or a T cell subset sorted from them (not recorded which).

CDR3 DNA sequence: TGTGCCAGCAGGGATCCTCAGGGACTAGCGGGGACTTCTAGCACAGATACGCAGTATTTT. Amino acid sequence: CASRDPQGLAGTSSTDTQYF. The V and J genes are TRBV2 and TRBJ2-3; 13 nucleotides align to TRBD2. Losses at the gene ends were 6 bases for V and 0 bases for J; bases not matched to a gene: 15. This CDR3 is built from 20 residues. Germline V gives CDR1 SNHLY, CDR2 FYNNEI.